The 8 T cell receptor beta chains below were found in one sample sequenced in a study of T cell repertoires in cytomegalovirus infection. Using its own MiXCR run on the reads, TCRdb lists one record per CDR3 protein. The sample has 650,000 to 850,000 distinct CDR3 sequences; about 27% are singletons. These receptors' targets are unknown. The source was cultured CD8+ T cells from PBMCs, collected from culture after CMV antigen stimulation. The receptors stem from a human donor in good health (CMV status not recorded). Some clones in this sample may be carry-over from other donors' samples.

There are many counts of this clonotype. V is TRBV7-2 and J is TRBJ1-2; D not resolved. CDR1 SGHTA and CDR2 FQGNSA come from the germline V gene. CDR3 length: 12 residues. Trimming removed 2 bases at V and 4 bases at J, with 5 bases between. DNA for the CDR3: TGTGCCAGCAGCTTACAGAGCTATGGCTACACCTTC. Its translation: CASSLQSYGYTF.

The table lists this clonotype with a few counts. The gene calls are TRBV11-2 and TRBJ2-3; D is tentatively TRBD1 or TRBD2 (6 bases each). In germline, CDR1 is SGHAT, CDR2 FQNNGV. The ends were cut back, 0 bases at V and 6 bases at J, with 10 bases in the middle. The CDR3 consists of 14 residues. CDR3 region: CASSLEGGLDTQYF. CDR3 bases: TGTGCCAGCAGCTTAGAGGGGGGCCTTGATACGCAGTATTTT. Complete variable domain (other parts from reference TRBV11-2 and TRBJ2-3): EAGVAQSPRYKIIEKRQSVAFWCNPISGHATLYWYQQILGQGPKLLIQFQNNGVVDDSQLPKDRFSAERLKGVDSTLKIQPAKLEDSAVYLCASSLEGGLDTQYFGPGTRLTVL.

The chain couples TRBV15 to TRBJ2-2, with D hard to call. V gave up 0 bases and J gave up 8 bases, with 10 bases separating them. The germline V gene encodes CDR1 LNHNV and CDR2 YYDKDF (reference sequence). The CDR3 consists of 14 residues. CDR3 nucleotides: TGTGCCACCAGCAGAGAAGGTCCTAGGGGGGAGCTGTTTTTT. Translated: CATSREGPRGELFF.

The sample holds a few counts of this clonotype. The V gene is TRBV14, the J gene TRBJ2-3; D not resolved. The CDR3 sequence is 15 residues long. Trimming cost V 1 base and J 1 base, with 9 bases left between them. In germline, CDR1 is SGHDN, CDR2 FVKESK. CDR3 in DNA: TGTGCCAGCAGCCAAGGATTTGGGGGCACAGATACGCAGTATTTT. Translating it yields CASSQGFGGTDTQYF.

The chain is built from TRBV5-8 and TRBJ2-3; D could derive from TRBD1 or TRBD2 (5 bases each). CDR3 length: 16 residues. Trimming left V 4 bases short and J 3 bases short, with 18 bases between. CDR1 and CDR2 (germline): SGHTS, YDEGEE. The CDR3 DNA reads as TGTGCCAGCAGCCTTACCGGGGCCGAAAGGACAGATACGCAGTATTTT. It is translated as CASSLTGAERTDTQYF.

This clonotype appeared many times. The chain joins TRBV7-9 to TRBJ2-7; 12 bases are a match to TRBD1. CDR3 length: 15 amino acids. Germline V lookup: CDR1 SEHNR, CDR2 FQNEAQ (reference sequence). With V trimmed by 4 bases and J by 5 bases, 6 bases remained unmatched. CDR3 sequence: CASSSPGQGAHEQYF. In DNA form, the CDR3 reads TGTGCCAGCAGCTCCCCGGGACAGGGGGCCCACGAGCAGTACTTC.

This clonotype was seen a few times. V usage is TRBV11-2 and J usage is TRBJ2-3, with D tentatively TRBD1 (5 bases). Germline-derived CDR1 and CDR2 are SGHAT and FQNNGV. CDR3 length: 18 residues. Trimming stripped 2 bases from V and 4 bases from J, with 22 bases between. The CDR3 is CASSLFPAAGLVPDTQYF. In DNA, the CDR3 is TGTGCCAGCAGCTTATTCCCCGCGGCAGGGTTGGTCCCAGATACGCAGTATTTT. Combining the CDR3 with reference TRBV11-2 and TRBJ2-3 gives the whole variable domain EAGVAQSPRYKIIEKRQSVAFWCNPISGHATLYWYQQILGQGPKLLIQFQNNGVVDDSQLPKDRFSAERLKGVDSTLKIQPAKLEDSAVYLCASSLFPAAGLVPDTQYFGPGTRLTVL.

V usage is TRBV10-3 and J usage is TRBJ1-2, with unresolved D. The V end was cut by 0 bases, the J end by 1 base, with 9 bases between. CDR3 length: 15 residues. CDR1 is ENHRY, CDR2 SYGVKD, per germline. The CDR3 nucleotides read TGTGCCATCAGTGAGTCGTTAGGGATTAACTATGGCTACACCTTC. This gives the protein CAISESLGINYGYTF.